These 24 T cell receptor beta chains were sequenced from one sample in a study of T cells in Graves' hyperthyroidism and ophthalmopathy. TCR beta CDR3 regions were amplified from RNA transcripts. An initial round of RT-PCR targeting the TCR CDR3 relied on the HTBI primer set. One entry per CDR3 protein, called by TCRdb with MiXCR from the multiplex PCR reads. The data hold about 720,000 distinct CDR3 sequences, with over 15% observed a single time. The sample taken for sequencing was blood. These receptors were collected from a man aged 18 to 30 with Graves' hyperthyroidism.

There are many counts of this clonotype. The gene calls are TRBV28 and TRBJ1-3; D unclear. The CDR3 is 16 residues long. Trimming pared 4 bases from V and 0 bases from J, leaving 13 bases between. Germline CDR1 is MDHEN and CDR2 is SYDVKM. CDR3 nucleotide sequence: TGTGCCAGCAGTTGGCAGATCTTGAACTCTGGAAACACCATATATTTT. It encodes CASSWQILNSGNTIYF.

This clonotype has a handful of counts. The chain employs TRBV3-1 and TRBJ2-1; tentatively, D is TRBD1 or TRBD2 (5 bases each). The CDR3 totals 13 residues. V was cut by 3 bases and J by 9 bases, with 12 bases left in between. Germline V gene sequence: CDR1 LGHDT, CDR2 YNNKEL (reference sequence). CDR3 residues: CASSQGERSEQFF. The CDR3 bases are TGTGCCAGCAGCCAGGGGGAGAGAAGTGAGCAGTTCTTC.

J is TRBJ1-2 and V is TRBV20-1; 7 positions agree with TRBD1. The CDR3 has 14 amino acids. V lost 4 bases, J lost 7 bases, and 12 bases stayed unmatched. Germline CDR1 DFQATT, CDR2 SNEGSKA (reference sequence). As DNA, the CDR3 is TGCAGTGCTATAAACAGGGGAAGGGGGGTTGGCTACACCTTC. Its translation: CSAINRGRGVGYTF.

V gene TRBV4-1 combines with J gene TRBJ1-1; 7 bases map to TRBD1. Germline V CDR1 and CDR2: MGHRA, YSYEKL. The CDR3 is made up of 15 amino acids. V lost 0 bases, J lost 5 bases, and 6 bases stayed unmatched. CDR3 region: CASSQDAGGGTEAFF. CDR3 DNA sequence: TGCGCCAGCAGCCAAGATGCAGGGGGTGGGACTGAAGCTTTCTTT.

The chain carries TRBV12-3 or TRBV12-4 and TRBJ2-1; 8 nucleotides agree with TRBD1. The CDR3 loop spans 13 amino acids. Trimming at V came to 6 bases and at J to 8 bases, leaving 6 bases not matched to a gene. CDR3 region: CASSPPGGDEQFF. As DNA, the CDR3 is TGTGCCAGCAGCCCTCCAGGGGGCGATGAGCAGTTCTTC.

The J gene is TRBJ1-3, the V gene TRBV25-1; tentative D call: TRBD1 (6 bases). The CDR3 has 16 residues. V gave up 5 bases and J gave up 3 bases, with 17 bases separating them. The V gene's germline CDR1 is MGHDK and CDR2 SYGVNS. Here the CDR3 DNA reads TGTGCCAGCAGTCGCCACAGGGACGGAGGTGGAAACACCATATATTTT. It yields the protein CASSRHRDGGGNTIYF. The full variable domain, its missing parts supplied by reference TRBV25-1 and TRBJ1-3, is EADIYQTPRYLVIGTGKKITLECSQTMGHDKMYWYQQDPGMELHLIHYSYGVNSTEKGDLSSESTVSRIRTEHFPLTLESARPSHTSQYLCASSRHRDGGGNTIYFGEGSWLTVV.

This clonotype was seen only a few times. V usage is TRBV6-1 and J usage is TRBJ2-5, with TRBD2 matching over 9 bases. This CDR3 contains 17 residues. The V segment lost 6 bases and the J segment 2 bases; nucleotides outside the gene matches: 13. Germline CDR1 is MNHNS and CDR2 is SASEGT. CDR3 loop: CASSLRISGGDQETQYF. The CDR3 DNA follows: TGTGCCAGCAGCCTGAGGATTAGCGGGGGTGATCAAGAGACCCAGTACTTC.

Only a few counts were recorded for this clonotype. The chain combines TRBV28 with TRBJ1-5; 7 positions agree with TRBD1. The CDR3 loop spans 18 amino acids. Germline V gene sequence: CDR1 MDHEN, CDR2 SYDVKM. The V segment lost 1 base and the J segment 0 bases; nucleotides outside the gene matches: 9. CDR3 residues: CASSLSGTAYYSNQPQHF. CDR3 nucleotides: TGTGCCAGCAGTTTATCCGGGACAGCCTATTATAGCAATCAGCCCCAGCATTTT.

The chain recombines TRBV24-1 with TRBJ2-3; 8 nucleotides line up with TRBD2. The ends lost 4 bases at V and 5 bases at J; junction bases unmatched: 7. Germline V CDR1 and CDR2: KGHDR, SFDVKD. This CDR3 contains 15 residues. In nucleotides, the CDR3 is TGTGCCACCAGTGACGGAGCGGGAGCCGAAGATACGCAGTATTTT. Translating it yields CATSDGAGAEDTQYF.

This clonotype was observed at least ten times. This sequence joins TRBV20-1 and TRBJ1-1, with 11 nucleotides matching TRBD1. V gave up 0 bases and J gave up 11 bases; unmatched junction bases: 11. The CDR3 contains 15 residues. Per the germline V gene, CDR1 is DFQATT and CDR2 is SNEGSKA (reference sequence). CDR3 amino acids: CSARDIGDRGVGAFF. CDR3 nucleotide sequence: TGCAGTGCTAGAGACATCGGGGACAGGGGGGTAGGCGCTTTCTTT.

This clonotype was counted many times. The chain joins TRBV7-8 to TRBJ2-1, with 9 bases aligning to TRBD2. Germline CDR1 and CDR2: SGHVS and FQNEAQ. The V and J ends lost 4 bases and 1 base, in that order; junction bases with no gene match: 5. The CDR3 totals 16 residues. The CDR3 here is CASSWSSGSSYNEQFF. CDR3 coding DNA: TGTGCCAGCAGCTGGAGTAGCGGGAGTTCCTACAATGAGCAGTTCTTC.

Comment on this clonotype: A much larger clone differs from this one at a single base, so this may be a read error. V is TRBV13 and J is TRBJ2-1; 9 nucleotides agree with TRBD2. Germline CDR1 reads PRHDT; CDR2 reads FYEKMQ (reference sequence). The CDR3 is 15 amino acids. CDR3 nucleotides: TGTGCCAGCAGCTTAGGGGCCGGGACTAGCAATGAGCATTTCTTC. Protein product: CASSLGAGTSNEHFF.

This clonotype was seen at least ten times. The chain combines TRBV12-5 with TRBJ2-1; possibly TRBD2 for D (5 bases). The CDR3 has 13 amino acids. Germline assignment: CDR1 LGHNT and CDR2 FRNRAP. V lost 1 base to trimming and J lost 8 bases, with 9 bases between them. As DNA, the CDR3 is TGTGCTAGTGGTTTGGGGAGGCAGGATGAGCAGTTCTTC. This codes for CASGLGRQDEQFF.

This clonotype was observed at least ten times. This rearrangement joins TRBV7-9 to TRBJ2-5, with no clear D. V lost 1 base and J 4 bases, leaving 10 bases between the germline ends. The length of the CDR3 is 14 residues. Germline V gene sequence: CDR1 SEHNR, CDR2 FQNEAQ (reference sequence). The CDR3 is CASSLDPERETQYF. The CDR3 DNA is TGTGCCAGCAGCTTAGACCCCGAGCGAGAGACCCAGTACTTC. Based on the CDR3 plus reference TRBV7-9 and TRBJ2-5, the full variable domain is DTGVSQNPRHKITKRGQNVTFRCDPISEHNRLYWYRQTLGQGPEFLTYFQNEAQLEKSRLLSDRFSAERPKGSFSTLEIQRTEQGDSAMYLCASSLDPERETQYFGPGTRLLVL.

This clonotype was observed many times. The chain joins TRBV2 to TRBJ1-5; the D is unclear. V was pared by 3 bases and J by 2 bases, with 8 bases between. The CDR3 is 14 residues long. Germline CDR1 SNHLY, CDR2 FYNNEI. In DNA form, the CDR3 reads TGTGCCAGCAGTGACTGGGGAGGCAATCAGCCCCAGCATTTT. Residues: CASSDWGGNQPQHF.

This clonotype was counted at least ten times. In DNA, the CDR3 is TGTGCCACAACGGGGACAGGTGGTGCTCGCCTCCACTTT. This sequence encodes CATTGTGGARLHF. This chain links TRBV2 with TRBJ1-6, with 8 nucleotides matching TRBD1. V gave up 10 bases and J gave up 15 bases; unmatched junction bases: 14. This CDR3 spans 13 amino acids. CDR1 and CDR2 (germline): SNHLY, FYNNEI. Looking up the rest from reference TRBV2 and TRBJ1-6 gives the full variable domain: EPEVTQTPSHQVTQMGQEVILRCVPISNHLYFYWYRQILGQKVEFLVSFYNNEISEKSEIFDDQFSVERPDGSNFTLKIRSTKLEDSAMYFCATTGTGGARLHFGNGTRLTVT.

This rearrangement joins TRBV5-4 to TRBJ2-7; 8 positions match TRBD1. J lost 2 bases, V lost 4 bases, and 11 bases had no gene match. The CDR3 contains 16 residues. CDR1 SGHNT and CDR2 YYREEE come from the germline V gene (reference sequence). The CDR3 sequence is CASSGSTGAMAYEQYF. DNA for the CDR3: TGTGCCAGCAGCGGATCGACAGGGGCGATGGCCTACGAGCAGTACTTC.

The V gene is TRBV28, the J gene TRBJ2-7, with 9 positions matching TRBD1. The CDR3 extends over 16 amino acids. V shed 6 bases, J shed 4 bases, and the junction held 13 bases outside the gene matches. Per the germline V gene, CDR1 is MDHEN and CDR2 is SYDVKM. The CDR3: CASSSLPGQGSYEQYF. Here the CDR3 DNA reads TGTGCCAGCAGCTCACTCCCCGGACAGGGGTCTTACGAGCAGTACTTC.

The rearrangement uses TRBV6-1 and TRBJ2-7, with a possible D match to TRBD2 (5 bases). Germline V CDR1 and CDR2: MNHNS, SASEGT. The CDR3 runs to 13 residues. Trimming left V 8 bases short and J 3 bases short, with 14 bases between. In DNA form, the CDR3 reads TGTGCCAGCCCCTTCCACGGAGGCTACGAGCAGTACTTC. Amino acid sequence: CASPFHGGYEQYF.

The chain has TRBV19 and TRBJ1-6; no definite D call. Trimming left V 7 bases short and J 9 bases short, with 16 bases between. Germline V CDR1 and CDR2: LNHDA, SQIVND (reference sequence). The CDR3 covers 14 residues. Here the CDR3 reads CASTRATSFSPLHF. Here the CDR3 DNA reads TGTGCCAGTACCCGAGCTACCTCCTTTTCACCCCTCCACTTT. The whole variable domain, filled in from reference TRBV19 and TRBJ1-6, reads DGGITQSPKYLFRKEGQNVTLSCEQNLNHDAMYWYRQDPGQGLRLIYYSQIVNDFQKGDIAEGYSVSREKKESFPLTVTSAQKNPTAFYLCASTRATSFSPLHFGNGTRLTVT.

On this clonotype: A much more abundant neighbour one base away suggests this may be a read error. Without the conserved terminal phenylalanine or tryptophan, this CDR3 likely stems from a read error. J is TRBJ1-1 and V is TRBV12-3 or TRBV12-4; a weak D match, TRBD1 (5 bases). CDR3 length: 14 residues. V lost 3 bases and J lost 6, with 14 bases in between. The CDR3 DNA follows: TGTGCCAGCAGTTTGCCAGGGACGATGTCTGAAGCTTTCCTT. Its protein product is CASSLPGTMSEAFL.

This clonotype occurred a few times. The DNA for the CDR3 is TGTGCCAGCAGCTTAGGGACTAGCGGCCCCTCCTACAATGAGCAGTTCTTC. Translating it yields CASSLGTSGPSYNEQFF. The chain recombines TRBV11-2 with TRBJ2-1; 10 positions match TRBD2. Germline-derived CDR1 and CDR2 are SGHAT and FQNNGV. The CDR3 has 17 residues. V was clipped by 1 base and J by 0 bases; unmatched bases: 3. The full variable domain, its missing parts supplied by reference TRBV11-2 and TRBJ2-1, is EAGVAQSPRYKIIEKRQSVAFWCNPISGHATLYWYQQILGQGPKLLIQFQNNGVVDDSQLPKDRFSAERLKGVDSTLKIQPAKLEDSAVYLCASSLGTSGPSYNEQFFGPGTRLTVL.

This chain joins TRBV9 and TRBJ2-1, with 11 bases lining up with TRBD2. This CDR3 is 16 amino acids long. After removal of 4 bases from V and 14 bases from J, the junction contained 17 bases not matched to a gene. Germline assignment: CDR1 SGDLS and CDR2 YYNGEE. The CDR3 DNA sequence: TGTGCCAGCAGCCCAAGAGGATCTAGCGGGAGGAGTCGGGAGTTCTTC. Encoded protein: CASSPRGSSGRSREFF.

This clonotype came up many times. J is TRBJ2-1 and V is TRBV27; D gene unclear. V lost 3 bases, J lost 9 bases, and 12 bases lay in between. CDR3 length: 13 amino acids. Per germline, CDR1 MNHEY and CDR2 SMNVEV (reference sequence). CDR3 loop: CASSFGVGGEQFF. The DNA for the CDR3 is TGTGCCAGCAGTTTCGGTGTGGGCGGTGAGCAGTTCTTC.